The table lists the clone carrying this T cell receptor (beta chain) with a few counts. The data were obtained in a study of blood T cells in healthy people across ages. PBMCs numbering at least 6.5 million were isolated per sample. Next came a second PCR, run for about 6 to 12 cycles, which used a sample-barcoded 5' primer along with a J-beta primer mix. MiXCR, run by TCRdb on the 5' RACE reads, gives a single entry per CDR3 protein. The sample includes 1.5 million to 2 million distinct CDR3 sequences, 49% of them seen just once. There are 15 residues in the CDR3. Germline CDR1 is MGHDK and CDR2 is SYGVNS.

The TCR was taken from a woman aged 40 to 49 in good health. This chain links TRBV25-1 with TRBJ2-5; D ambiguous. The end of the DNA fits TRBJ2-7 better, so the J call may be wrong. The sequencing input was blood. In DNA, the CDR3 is TGTGCCAGCAGTGAATCTGGTGTGGGATCCCACGAGCAGTACTTC. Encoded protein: CASSESGVGSHEQYF.